This TCR beta chain was captured by sequencing in a study of blood T cells in healthy people across ages. CDR1 SGHDN and CDR2 FVKESK come from the germline V gene. Losses at the gene ends were 0 bases for V and 12 bases for J; bases not matched to a gene: 15. The CDR3 sequence is 17 residues long. This clonotype was seen only a few times. Through a sample-barcoded 5' primer and a J-beta primer mix, a second PCR was run for about 6 to 11 cycles. TCRdb used MiXCR to reprocess the 5' RACE reads, holding one entry per CDR3 protein. The table lists over a million distinct CDR3 sequences, 45% of them singletons.

The chain has TRBV14 and TRBJ2-1, with 9 bases lining up with TRBD2. The sequence was collected from a woman aged 60-75 years in good health. The source material was blood. Here the CDR3 DNA reads TGTGCCAGCAGCCAAGAGAAGACTAGCGGATACTCGGGAGCGCAGTTCTTC. Translation gives CASSQEKTSGYSGAQFF. Based on the CDR3 plus reference TRBV14 and TRBJ2-1, the full variable domain is EAGVTQFPSHSVIEKGQTVTLRCDPISGHDNLYWYRRVMGKEIKFLLHFVKESKQDESGMPNNRFLAERTGGTYSTLKVQPAELEDSGVYFCASSQEKTSGYSGAQFFGPGTRLTVL.